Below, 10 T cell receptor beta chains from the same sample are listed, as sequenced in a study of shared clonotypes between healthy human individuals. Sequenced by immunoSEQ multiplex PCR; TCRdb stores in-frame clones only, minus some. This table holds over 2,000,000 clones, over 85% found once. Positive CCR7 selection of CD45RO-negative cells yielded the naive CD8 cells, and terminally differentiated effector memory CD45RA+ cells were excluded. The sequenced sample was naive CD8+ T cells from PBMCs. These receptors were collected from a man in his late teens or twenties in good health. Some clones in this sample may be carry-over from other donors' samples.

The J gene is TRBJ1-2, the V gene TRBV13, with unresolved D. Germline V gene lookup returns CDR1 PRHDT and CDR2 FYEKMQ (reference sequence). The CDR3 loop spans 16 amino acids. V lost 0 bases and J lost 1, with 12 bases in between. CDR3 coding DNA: TGTGCCAGCAGCTTAGGCCGGTCCGTGGATAACTATGGCTACACCTTC. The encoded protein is CASSLGRSVDNYGYTF.

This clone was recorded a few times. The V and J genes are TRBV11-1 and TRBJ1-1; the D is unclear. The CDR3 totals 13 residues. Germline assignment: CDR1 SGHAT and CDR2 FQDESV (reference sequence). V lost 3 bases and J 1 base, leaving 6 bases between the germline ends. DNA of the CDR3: TGTGCCAGCAGCTTGCACACGAACACTGAAGCTTTCTTT. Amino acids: CASSLHTNTEAFF.

CDR3 sequence reads: CASSRRDYSRVHGEAFF. CDR3 sequence (DNA): TGCGCCAGCAGCCGCCGGGACTATAGCAGGGTGCATGGTGAAGCTTTCTTT. The gene calls are TRBV4-1 and TRBJ1-1; tentative D call: TRBD1 (5 bases). Trimming pared 4 bases from V and 7 bases from J, leaving 25 bases between. Germline V lookup: CDR1 MGHRA, CDR2 YSYEKL. CDR3 size: 17 residues.

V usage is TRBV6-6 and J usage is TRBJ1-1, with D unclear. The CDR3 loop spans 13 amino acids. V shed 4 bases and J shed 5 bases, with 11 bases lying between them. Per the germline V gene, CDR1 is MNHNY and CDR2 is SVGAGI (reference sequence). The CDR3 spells CASSFDSETEAFF. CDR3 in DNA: TGTGCCAGCAGTTTCGACTCGGAGACTGAAGCTTTCTTT.

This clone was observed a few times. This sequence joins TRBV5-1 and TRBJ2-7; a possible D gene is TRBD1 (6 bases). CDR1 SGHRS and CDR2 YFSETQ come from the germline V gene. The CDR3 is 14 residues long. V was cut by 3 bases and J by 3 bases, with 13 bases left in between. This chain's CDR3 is CASSSTGQSYEQYF. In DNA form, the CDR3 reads TGCGCCAGCAGCTCAACCGGACAGAGCTACGAGCAGTACTTC.

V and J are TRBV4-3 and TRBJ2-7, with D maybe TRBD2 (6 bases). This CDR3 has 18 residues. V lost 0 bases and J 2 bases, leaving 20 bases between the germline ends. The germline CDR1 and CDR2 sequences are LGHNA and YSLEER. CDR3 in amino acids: CASSQEEGEGLLAYEQYF. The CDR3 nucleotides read TGCGCCAGCAGCCAAGAAGAAGGGGAAGGACTATTGGCCTACGAGCAGTACTTC.

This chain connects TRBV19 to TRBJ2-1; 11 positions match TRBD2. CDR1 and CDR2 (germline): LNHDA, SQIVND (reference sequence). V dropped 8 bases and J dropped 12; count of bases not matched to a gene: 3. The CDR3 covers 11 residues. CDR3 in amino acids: CASATSGVQFF. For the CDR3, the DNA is TGTGCCAGTGCGACTAGCGGGGTGCAGTTCTTC.

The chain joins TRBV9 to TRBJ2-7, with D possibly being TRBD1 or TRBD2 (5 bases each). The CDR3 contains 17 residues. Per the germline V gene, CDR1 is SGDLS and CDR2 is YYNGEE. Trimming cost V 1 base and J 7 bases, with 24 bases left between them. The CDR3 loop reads CASSVSLSGLATGEQYF. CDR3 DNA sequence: TGTGCCAGCAGCGTATCCCTCTCAGGGCTAGCTACTGGGGAGCAGTACTTC.

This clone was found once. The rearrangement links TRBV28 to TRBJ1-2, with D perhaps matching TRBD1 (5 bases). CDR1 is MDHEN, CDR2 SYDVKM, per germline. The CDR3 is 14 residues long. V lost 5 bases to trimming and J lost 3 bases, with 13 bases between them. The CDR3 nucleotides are TGTGCCAGCAGTCAACCCGGGACCTACTATGGCTACACCTTC. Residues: CASSQPGTYYGYTF.

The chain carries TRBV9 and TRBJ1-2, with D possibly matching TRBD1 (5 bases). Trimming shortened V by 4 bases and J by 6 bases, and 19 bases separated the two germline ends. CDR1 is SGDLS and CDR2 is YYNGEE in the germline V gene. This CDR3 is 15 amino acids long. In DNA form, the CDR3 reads TGTGCCAGCAGCTTAAATACGGGCCGGGGGAATGGCTACACCTTC. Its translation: CASSLNTGRGNGYTF.